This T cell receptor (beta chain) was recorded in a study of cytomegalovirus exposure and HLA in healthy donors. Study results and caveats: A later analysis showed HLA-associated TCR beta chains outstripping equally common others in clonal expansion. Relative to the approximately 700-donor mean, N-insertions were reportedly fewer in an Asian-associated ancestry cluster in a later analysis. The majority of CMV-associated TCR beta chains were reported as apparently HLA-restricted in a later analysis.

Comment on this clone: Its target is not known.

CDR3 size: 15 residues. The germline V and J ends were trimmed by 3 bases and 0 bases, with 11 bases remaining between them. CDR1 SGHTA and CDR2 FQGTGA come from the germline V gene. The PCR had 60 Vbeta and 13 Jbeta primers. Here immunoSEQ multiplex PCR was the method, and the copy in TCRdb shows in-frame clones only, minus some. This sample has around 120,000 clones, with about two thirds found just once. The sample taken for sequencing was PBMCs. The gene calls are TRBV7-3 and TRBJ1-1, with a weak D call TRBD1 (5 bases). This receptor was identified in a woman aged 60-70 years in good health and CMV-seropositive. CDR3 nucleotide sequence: TGTGCCAGCAGCTTGGGGGGGTCCGTGAACACTGAAGCTTTCTTT. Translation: CASSLGGSVNTEAFF.